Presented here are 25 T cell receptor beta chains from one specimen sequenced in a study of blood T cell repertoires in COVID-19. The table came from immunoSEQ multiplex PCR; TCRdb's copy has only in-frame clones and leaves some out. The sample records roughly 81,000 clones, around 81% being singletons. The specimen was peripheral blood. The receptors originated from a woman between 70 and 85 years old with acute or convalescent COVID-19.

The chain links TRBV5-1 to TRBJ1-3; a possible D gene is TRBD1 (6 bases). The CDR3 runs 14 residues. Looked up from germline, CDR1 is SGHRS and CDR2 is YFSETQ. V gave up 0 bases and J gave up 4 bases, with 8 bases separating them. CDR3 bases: TGCGCCAGCAGCTTGGGGACAGAAGGAAACACCATATATTTT. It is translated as CASSLGTEGNTIYF.

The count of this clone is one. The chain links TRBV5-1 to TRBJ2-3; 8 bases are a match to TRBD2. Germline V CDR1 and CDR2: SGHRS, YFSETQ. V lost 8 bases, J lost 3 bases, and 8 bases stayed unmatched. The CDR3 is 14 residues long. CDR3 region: CASSGGTTTDTQYF. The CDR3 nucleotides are TGCGCCAGTTCGGGGGGGACGACAACAGATACGCAGTATTTT.

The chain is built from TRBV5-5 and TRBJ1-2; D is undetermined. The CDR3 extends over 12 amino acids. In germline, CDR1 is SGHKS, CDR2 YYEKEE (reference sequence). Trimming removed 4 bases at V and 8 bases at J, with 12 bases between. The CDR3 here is CASSGEPGGYTF. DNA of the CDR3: TGTGCCAGCAGCGGCGAGCCGGGGGGCTACACCTTC.

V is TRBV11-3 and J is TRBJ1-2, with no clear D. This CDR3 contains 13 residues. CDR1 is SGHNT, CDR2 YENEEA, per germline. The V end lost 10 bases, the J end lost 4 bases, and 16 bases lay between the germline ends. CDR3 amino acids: CANLVWRAYGYTF. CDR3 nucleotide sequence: TGTGCCAACTTGGTCTGGAGGGCCTATGGCTACACCTTC.

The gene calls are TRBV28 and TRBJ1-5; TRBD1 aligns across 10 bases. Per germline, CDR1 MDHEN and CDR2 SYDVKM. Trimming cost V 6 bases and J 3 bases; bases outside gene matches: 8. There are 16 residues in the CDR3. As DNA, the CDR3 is TGTGCCAGCAGAAGCTGGACAGGGGGGATCAATCAGCCCCAGCATTTT. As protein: CASRSWTGGINQPQHF. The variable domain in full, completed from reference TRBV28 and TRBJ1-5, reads DVKVTQSSRYLVKRTGEKVFLECVQDMDHENMFWYRQDPGLGLRLIYFSYDVKMKEKGDIPEGYSVSREKKERFSLILESASTNQTSMYLCASRSWTGGINQPQHFGDGTRLSIL.

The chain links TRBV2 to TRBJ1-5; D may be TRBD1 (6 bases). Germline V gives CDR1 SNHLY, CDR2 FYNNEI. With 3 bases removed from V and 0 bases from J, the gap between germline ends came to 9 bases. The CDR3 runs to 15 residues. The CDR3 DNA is TGTGCCAGCAGTGATTGGGGGCCTAGCAATCAGCCCCAGCATTTT. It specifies CASSDWGPSNQPQHF.

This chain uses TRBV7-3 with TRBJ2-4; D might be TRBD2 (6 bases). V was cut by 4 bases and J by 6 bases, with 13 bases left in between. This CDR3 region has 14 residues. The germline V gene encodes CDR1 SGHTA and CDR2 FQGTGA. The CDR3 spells CASSSGSGVNIQYF. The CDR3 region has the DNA TGTGCCAGCAGCTCCGGGTCGGGGGTAAACATTCAGTACTTC.

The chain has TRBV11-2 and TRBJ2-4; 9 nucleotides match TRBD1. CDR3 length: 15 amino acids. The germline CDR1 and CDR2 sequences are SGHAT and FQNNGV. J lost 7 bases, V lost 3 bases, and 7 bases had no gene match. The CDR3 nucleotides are TGTGCCAGCAGCTTTAGCCGGGACAGGGTTAACATTCAGTACTTC. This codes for CASSFSRDRVNIQYF.

CDR3 in amino acids: CASSHDRAGNQPQHF. The CDR3, as DNA: TGTGCCAGCAGCCATGACAGGGCGGGCAATCAGCCCCAGCATTTT. The V gene is TRBV5-6, the J gene TRBJ1-5; 7 bases map to TRBD1. Losses at the gene ends were 4 bases for V and 2 bases for J; bases not matched to a gene: 6. CDR3 length: 15 amino acids. CDR1 SGHDT and CDR2 YYEEEE come from the germline V gene. Supplemented by reference TRBV5-6 and TRBJ1-5, the full variable domain reads DAGVTQSPTHLIKTRGQQVTLRCSPKSGHDTVSWYQQALGQGPQFIFQYYEEEERQRGNFPDRFSGHQFPNYSSELNVNALLLGDSALYLCASSHDRAGNQPQHFGDGTRLSIL.

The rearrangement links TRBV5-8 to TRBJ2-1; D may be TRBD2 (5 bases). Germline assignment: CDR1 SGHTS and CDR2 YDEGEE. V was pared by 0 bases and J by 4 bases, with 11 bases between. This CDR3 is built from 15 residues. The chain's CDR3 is CASSLDRGVYNEQFF. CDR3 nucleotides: TGTGCCAGCAGCTTGGATCGGGGAGTTTACAATGAGCAGTTCTTC.

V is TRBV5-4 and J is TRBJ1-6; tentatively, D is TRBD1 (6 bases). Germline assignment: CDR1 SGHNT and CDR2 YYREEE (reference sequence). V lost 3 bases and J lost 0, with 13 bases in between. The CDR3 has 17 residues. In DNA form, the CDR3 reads TGTGCCAGCAGCTATGTCACAGGGAGCTCCTATAATTCACCCCTCCACTTT. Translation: CASSYVTGSSYNSPLHF.

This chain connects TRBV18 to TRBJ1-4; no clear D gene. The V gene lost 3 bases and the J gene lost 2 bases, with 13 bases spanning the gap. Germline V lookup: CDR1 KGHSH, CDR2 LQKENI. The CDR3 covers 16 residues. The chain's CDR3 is CASSPGSLFTNEKLFF. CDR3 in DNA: TGTGCCAGCTCACCGGGCAGTCTCTTTACTAATGAAAAACTGTTTTTT.

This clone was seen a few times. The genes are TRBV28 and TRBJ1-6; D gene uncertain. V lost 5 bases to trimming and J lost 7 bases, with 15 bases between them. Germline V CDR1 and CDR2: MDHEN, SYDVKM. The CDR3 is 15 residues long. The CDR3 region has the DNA TGTGCCAGCAGTGGATCCGGAGGAGGCAATTCACCCCTCCACTTT. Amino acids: CASSGSGGGNSPLHF.

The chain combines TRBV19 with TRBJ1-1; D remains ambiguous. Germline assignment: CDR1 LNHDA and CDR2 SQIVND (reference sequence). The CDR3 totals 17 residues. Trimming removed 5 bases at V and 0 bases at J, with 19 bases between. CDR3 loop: CASSSPPGVGMNTEAFF. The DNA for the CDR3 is TGTGCCAGTAGTTCTCCCCCCGGGGTGGGAATGAACACTGAAGCTTTCTTT.

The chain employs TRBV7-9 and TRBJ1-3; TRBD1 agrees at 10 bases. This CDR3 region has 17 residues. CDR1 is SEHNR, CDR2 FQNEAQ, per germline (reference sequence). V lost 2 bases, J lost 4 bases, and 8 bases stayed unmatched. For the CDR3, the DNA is TGTGCCAGCAGCTTACTGTTCGGACAGGGGGAGGGAAACACCATATATTTT. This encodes CASSLLFGQGEGNTIYF.

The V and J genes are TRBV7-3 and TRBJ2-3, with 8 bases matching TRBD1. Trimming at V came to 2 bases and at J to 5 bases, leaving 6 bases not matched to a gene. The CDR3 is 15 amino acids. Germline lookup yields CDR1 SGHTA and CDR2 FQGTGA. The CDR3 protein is CASSLSGQEGDTQYF. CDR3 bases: TGTGCCAGCAGCTTATCGGGACAGGAGGGAGATACGCAGTATTTT.

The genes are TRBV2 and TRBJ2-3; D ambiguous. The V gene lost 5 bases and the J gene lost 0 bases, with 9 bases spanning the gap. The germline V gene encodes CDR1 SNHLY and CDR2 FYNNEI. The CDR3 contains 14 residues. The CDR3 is CASSSVASTDTQYF. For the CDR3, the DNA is TGTGCCAGCAGTTCTGTGGCTAGCACAGATACGCAGTATTTT.

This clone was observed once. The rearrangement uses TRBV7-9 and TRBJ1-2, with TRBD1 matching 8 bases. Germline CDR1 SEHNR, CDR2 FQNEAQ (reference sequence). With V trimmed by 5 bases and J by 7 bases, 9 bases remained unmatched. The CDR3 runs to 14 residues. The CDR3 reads CASSISTGGGGYTF. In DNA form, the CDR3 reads TGTGCCAGCAGCATATCAACAGGGGGAGGTGGCTACACCTTC.

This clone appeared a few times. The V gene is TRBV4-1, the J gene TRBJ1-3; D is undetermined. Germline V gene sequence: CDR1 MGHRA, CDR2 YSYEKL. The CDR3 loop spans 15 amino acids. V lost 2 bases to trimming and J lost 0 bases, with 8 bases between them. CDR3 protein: CASSQSPSSGNTIYF. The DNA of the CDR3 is TGCGCCAGCAGCCAAAGCCCGAGCTCTGGAAACACCATATATTTT.

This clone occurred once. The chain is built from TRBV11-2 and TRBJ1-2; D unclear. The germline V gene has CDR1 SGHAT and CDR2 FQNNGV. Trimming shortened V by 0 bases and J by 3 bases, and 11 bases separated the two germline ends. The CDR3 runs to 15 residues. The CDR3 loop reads CASSLDAQAYYGYTF. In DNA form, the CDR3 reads TGTGCCAGCAGCTTAGATGCCCAGGCCTACTATGGCTACACCTTC.

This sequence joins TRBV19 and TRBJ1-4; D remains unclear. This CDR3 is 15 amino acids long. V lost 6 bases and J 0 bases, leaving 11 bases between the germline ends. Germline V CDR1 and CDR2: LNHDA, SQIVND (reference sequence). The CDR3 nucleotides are TGTGCCAGTAGCCTAAACGGGGCAACTAATGAAAAACTGTTTTTT. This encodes CASSLNGATNEKLFF. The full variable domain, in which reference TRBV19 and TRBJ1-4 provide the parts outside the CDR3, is DGGITQSPKYLFRKEGQNVTLSCEQNLNHDAMYWYRQDPGQGLRLIYYSQIVNDFQKGDIAEGYSVSREKKESFPLTVTSAQKNPTAFYLCASSLNGATNEKLFFGSGTQLSVL.

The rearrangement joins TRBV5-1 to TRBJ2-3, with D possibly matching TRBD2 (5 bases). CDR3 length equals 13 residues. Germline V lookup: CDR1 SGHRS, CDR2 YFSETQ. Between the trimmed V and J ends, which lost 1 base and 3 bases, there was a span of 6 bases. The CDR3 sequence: CASSLRETDTQYF. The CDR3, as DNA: TGCGCCAGCAGCTTGAGGGAGACAGATACGCAGTATTTT.

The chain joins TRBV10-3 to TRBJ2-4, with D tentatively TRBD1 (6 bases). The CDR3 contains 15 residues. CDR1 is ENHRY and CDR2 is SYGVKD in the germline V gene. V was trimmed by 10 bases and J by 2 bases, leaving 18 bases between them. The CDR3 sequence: CATREGDKSKNIQYF. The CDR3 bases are TGTGCCACCCGGGAAGGGGACAAGTCCAAAAACATTCAGTACTTC.

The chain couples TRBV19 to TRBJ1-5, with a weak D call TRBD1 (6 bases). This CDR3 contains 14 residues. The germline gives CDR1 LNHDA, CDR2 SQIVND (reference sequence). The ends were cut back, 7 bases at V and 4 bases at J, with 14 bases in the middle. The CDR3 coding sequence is TGTGCCAGTATCCAGGGGCAGGGGAATCAGCCCCAGCATTTT. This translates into CASIQGQGNQPQHF.

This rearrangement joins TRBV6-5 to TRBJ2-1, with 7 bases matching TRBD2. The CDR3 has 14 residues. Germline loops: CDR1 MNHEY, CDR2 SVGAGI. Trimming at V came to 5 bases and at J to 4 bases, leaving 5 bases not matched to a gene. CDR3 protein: CASSISSGYNEQFF. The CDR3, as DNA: TGTGCCAGCAGTATTTCTAGCGGATACAATGAGCAGTTCTTC.